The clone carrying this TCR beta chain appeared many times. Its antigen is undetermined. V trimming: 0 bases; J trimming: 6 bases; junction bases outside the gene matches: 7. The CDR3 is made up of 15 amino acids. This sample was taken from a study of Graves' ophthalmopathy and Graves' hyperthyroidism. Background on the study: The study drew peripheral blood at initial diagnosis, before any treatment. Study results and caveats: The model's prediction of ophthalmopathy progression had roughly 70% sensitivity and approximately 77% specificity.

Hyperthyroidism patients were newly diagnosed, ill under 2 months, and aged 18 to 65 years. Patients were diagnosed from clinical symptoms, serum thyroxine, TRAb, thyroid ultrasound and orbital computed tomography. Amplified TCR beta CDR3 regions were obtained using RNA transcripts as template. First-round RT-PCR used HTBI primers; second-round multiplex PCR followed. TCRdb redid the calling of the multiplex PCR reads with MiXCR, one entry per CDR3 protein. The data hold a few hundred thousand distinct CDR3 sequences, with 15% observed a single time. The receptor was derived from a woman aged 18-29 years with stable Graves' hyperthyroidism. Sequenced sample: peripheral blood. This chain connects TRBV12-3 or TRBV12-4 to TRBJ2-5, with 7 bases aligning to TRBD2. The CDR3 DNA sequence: TGTGCCAGCAGTTTAGCGTCCGGGACTATAAAGACCCAGTACTTC. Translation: CASSLASGTIKTQYF.